This T cell receptor beta chain was obtained from a study of blood T cells in healthy people across ages. In regard to this clonotype: Its antigen is not known.

The germline CDR1 and CDR2 sequences are DFQATT and SNEGSKA (reference sequence). With 3 bases clipped from V and 4 bases from J, the junction kept 9 bases outside the gene matches. There are 15 residues in the CDR3. Primed by a sample-barcoded 5' primer and a J-beta primer mix, a second PCR proceeded for 7 to 11 cycles. TCRdb recomputed calls from the 5' RACE reads with MiXCR, one row per CDR3 protein. Among some 700,000 distinct CDR3 sequences listed, roughly 47% were seen once. Study outcomes and limitations: Observed TCR beta diversity per million T cells went down as age went up. This fall followed a roughly linear course with age.

Donors were systemically healthy Caucasian individuals from Russia aged about 6 to 90 years. Approximately 9 milliliters of peripheral blood were drawn from each donor into EDTA-treated tubes. The sequence was obtained from a woman aged 55-75 years in good health. The sample consisted of blood. The chain is built from TRBV20-1 and TRBJ2-7; 10 nucleotides agree with TRBD2. CDR3 protein: CSASEGTSGTYEQYF. The CDR3 DNA sequence: TGCAGTGCTAGTGAAGGAACTAGCGGGACATACGAGCAGTACTTC.